Below, one T cell receptor (beta chain) is given with its context. What it recognizes is unknown. Assay used: immunoSEQ multiplex PCR; TCRdb lists only in-frame clones, some missing. The sample lists 90,000 to 95,000 clones; about 90% were seen once. The data were obtained in a study of T cell responses to AZD1222 COVID-19 vaccine. Whole-study context: Samples with a second dose at about 4 or about 12 weeks were pooled together. Study outcomes and limitations: The donor cohort was predominantly white British with a female majority, and clonal diversity may have been underestimated. After two AZD1222 doses, spike-specific TCR breadth and depth rose versus day 0. There were repertoire samples only from the period after the peak T cell response.

The germline V and J ends were trimmed by 10 bases and 0 bases, with 15 bases remaining between them. Germline V gives CDR1 MNHEY, CDR2 SVGAGI. The CDR3 contains 15 residues. The V gene is TRBV6-5, the J gene TRBJ2-2, with a possible D match to TRBD2 (6 bases). The sample was peripheral blood, taken on day 0 of AZD1222 vaccination. This receptor was obtained from an adult in good health. The CDR3 loop is CATSGLASNTGELFF. In DNA form, the CDR3 reads TGTGCCACCTCGGGTCTAGCGTCGAACACCGGGGAGCTGTTTTTT.